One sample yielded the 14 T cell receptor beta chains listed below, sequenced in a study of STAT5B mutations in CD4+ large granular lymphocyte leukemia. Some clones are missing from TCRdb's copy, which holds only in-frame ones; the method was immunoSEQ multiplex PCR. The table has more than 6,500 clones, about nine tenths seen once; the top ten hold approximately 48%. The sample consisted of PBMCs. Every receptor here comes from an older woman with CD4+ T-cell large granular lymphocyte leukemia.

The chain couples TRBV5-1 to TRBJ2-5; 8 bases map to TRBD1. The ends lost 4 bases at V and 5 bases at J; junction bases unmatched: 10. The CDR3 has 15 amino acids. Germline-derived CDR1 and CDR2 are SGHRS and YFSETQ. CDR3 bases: TGCGCCAGCAGCGTCGGACAGGGTATGGGGGAGACCCAGTACTTC. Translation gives CASSVGQGMGETQYF.

DNA for the CDR3: TGTGCCAGCAGCTTTCTACTAGCGGGGGGCAACTACGAGCAGTACTTC. Its translation: CASSFLLAGGNYEQYF. This chain links TRBV7-8 with TRBJ2-7, with TRBD2 matching over 12 bases. V lost 3 bases, J lost 3 bases, and 6 bases stayed unmatched. This CDR3 region has 16 residues. Germline V gene data show CDR1 as SGHVS and CDR2 as FQNEAQ.

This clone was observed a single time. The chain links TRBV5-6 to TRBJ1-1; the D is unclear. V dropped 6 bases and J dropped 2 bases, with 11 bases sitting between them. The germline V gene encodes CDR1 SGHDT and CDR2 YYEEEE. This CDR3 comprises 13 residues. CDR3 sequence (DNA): TGTGCCAGCACCAATCAGATTAACACTGAAGCTTTCTTT. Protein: CASTNQINTEAFF.

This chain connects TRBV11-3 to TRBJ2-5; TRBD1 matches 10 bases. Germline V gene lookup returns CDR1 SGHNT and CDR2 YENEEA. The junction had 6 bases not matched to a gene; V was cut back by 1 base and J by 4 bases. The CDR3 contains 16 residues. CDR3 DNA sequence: TGTGCCAGCAGCTTAGGACCGACAGGGGGCACAGAGACCCAGTACTTC. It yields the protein CASSLGPTGGTETQYF.

The CDR3 reads CASSYSYEQYF. Here the CDR3 DNA reads TGTGCCAGCAGTTACTCCTACGAGCAGTACTTC. The genes are TRBV11-2 and TRBJ2-7; D uncertain. CDR3 size: 11 residues. Germline V lookup: CDR1 SGHAT, CDR2 FQNNGV. V lost 6 bases and J lost 0, with 3 bases in between.

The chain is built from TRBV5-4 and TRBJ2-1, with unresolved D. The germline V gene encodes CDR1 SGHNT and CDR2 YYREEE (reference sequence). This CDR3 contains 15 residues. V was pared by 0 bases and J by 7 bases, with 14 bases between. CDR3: CASSLGSYSQNEQFF. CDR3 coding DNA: TGTGCCAGCAGCTTGGGCTCGTACTCCCAGAATGAGCAGTTCTTC.

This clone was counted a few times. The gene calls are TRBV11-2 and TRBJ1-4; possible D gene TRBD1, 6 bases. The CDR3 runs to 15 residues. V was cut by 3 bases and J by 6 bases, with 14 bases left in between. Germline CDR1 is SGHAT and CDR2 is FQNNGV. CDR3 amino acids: CASSFGQSLYEKLFF. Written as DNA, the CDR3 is TGTGCCAGCAGCTTCGGACAGTCCCTTTATGAAAAACTGTTTTTT.

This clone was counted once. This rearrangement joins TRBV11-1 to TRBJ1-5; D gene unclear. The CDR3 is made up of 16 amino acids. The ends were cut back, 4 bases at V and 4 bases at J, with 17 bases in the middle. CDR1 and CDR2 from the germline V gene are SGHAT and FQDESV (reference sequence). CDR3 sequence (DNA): TGTGCCAGCAGCTCCCCCCGACCAGGAGAGAATCAGCCCCAGCATTTT. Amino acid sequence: CASSSPRPGENQPQHF.

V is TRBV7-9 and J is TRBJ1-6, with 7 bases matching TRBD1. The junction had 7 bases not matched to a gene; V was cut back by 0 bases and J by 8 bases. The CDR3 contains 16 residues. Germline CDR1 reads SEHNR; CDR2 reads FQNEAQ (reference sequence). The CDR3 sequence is CASSLALGGADSPLHF. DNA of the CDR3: TGTGCCAGCAGCTTAGCGCTAGGGGGCGCGGATTCACCCCTCCACTTT.

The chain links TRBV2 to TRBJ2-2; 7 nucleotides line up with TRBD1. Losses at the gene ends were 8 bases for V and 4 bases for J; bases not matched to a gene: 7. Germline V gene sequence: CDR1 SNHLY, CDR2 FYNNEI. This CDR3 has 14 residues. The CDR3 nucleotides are TGTGCCAGCGTGAGACAGGGACCCACCGGGGAGCTGTTTTTT. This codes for CASVRQGPTGELFF.

CDR3 DNA sequence: TGTGCTAGTGGTACCCTCACAGGGACTGAAGCTTTCTTT. It specifies CASGTLTGTEAFF. The chain joins TRBV12-5 to TRBJ1-1; a possible D gene is TRBD1 (6 bases). V was clipped by 5 bases and J by 5 bases, with 12 bases between them. From germline, CDR1 is LGHNT and CDR2 FRNRAP. This CDR3 region has 13 residues.

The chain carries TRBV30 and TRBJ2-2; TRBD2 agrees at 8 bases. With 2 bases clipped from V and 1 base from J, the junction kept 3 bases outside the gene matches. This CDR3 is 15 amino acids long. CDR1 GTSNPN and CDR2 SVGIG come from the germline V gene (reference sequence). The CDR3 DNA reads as TGTGCCTGGAGTCGGGAGGGCTTGAACACCGGGGAGCTGTTTTTT. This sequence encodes CAWSREGLNTGELFF.

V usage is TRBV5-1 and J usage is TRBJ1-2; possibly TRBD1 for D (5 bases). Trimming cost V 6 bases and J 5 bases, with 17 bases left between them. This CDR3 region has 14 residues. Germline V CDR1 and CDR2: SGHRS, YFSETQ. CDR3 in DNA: TGCGCCAGCAACAATGACGGTGGGGGGTATGGCTACACCTTC. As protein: CASNNDGGGYGYTF.

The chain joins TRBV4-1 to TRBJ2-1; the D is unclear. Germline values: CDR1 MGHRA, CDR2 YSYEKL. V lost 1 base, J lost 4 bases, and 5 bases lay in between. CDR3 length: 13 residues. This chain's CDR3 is CASSQGEYNEQFF. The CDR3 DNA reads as TGCGCCAGCAGCCAAGGCGAGTACAATGAGCAGTTCTTC.